The present TCR beta chain was sequenced within a study of T cell clusters in autoimmune cytopenias. TRB rearrangements were amplified by touch-down multiplex PCR with mixed TRB-A/B primers. TCRdb re-called the multiplex PCR reads, yielding one record per CDR3 amino acid sequence without DNA. The sample includes roughly 7,000 distinct CDR3 sequences. Per the germline V gene, CDR1 is SQVTM and CDR2 is ANQGSEA. The CDR3 has 16 residues. A remark on this clonotype: Its matching antigen is unknown.

Study outcomes and limitations: The T cell clusters came from computational analysis alone and lack functional validation.

Each sample's input was roughly 270 ng genomic DNA, 38,000 or so genome equivalents. This sample also belongs to another study, concerning T cell repertoires in aging, cancer and after chemotherapy. This second report adds: Rebound thymic output was suggested by rising median generation probability during chemotherapy in each cancer cohort.

The TCR comes from a human donor in good health. The gene calls are TRBV29-1 and TRBJ1-1; lacking DNA, the TRBD1 call made by TCRdb goes unchecked. The sample comprised peripheral blood. The CDR3 sequence is CSGAEGGAKRDTEAFF.